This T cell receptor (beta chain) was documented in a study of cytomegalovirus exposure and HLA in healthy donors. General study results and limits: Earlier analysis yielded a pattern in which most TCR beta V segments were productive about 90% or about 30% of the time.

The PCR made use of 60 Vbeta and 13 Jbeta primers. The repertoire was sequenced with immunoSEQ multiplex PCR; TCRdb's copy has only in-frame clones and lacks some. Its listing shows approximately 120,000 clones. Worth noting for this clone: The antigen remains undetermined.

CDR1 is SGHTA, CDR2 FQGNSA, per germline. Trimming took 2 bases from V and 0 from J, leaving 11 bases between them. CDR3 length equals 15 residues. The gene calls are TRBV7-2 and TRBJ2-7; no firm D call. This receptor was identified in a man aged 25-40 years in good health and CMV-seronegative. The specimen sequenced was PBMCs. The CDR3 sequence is CASSLRERSSYEQYF. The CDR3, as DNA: TGTGCCAGCAGCTTACGTGAGCGAAGCTCCTACGAGCAGTACTTC.